This TCR beta chain was sequenced during a study of T-cell memory formation after mild COVID-19 (dated by TCRdb to about 2021). The study in broad terms: TCR sequence clusters from the two donors were largely donor specific. The cohort comprised two young, previously healthy adult volunteers, one female and one male. In a couple of donors, T-cell clones that expanded and contracted after mild COVID-19 were tracked by sequencing TCRalpha and TCRbeta repertoires over time.

This clonotype was counted at least ten times. This receptor's antigen is unknown. Per-nucleotide qualities are absent, and no much larger clonotype sits a single base away. Ficoll-Paque density gradient centrifugation was the method used to isolate PBMCs. The paper as a whole reports these results and caveats: From day 15 to 85, contracting clones showed balanced CD4/CD8 phenotypes, whereas a second wave of clones that expanded from day 15 to 37 leaned towards CD4+. SARS-CoV-2 specificity of the second-wave clones peaking on day 37 was not confirmed. Some responding clones were found in pre-infection memory, which suggests that pre-existing cross-reactive memory T cells took part in the SARS-CoV-2 response. The study covered only a couple of mild cases, and larger cohorts including severe cases with pre-infection samples were considered necessary. Contracting CD4+ clones appeared mostly in the CM and EM memory subsets, whereas CD8+ clones were enriched in EMRA.

Sequencing used an Illumina NovaSeq 6000. TCRalpha and TCRbeta cDNA libraries were built by 5'RACE with constant-segment primers, adding sample barcodes and unique molecular identifiers. Trizol reagent was used to extract RNA from every sample. The libraries were amplified in two PCR steps, and the second step added a second sample barcode and Illumina TruSeq adapters. Sequencing of libraries was performed on an Illumina NovaSeq with 2 x 150 bp paired-end reads. The original methods were these. Reads were demultiplexed and collapsed into UMI-guided consensus sequences with migec v1.2.7. Using mixcr v2.1.11, UMI consensuses were aligned to TRA and TRB V and J templates and then assembled into clonotypes. A clonotype was counted as expanded or contracted only if both edgeR and NoisET called the change significant, with noise models trained on biological replicates. For edgeR calls, the thresholds were a false discovery rate-adjusted p below 0.01 and a log2 fold-change of 1. PCA with hierarchical clustering of max-normalized trajectories of the 1000 most abundant clonotypes was used as exploratory dynamics analysis. Separately sequenced CD4+ and CD8+ repertoires were used to assign the CD4 or CD8 phenotype of responding clones. The public reads were reprocessed in TCRdb via fastp at Q25 and MiXCR, keeping in-frame beta chains. Records with the same CDR3 protein are collapsed into one entry carrying the most frequent genes and DNA. TCRdb's processing, not the study's, gives the V and J calls here. Here the sample has under 300,000 distinct CDR3 sequences; approximately 9% occur a single time. The top ten constitute more than 20% of the sample.

Including cysteine and phenylalanine, the CDR3 has 12 amino acids. Kept here is only the CDR3 DNA, which spans 36 bases and is read in frame from base 1. The germline V gene provides CDR1 MNHEY and CDR2 SVGAGI. The junction shows trimming of 2 bases on V and 7 bases on J, plus 6 bases between the germline ends. The sequence was collected from a young man who had mild COVID-19 (a few samples of this study predate the infection). The sample titles of this study are shuffled in the database, so cell type and time point are left out; the donor was told from shared clones. Recombination connected TRBV6-5 to TRBJ2-1; TRBD2 is perhaps the D gene, given 6 matching bases. The sequenced sample was PBMCs or a T cell subset sorted from them (not recorded which). The sequenced DNA is TGTGCCAGCAGTTACCGGGGGAATGAGCAGTTCTTC. The translation is CASSYRGNEQFF.